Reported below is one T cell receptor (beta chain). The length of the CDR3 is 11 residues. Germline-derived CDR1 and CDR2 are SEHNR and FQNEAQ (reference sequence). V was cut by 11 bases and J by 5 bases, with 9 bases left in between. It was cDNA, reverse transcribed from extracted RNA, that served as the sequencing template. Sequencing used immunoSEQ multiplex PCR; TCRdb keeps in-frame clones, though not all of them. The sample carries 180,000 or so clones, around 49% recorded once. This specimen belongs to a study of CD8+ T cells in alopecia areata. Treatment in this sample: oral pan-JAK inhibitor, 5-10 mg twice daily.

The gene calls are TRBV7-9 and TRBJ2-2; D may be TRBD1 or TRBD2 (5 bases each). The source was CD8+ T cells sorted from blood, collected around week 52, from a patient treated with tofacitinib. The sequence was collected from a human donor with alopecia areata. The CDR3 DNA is TGTGCCGGGGGAAATACCGGGGAGCTGTTTTTT. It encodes CAGGNTGELFF. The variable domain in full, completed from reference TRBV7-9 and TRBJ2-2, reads DTGVSQNPRHKITKRGQNVTFRCDPISEHNRLYWYRQTLGQGPEFLTYFQNEAQLEKSRLLSDRFSAERPKGSFSTLEIQRTEQGDSAMYLCAGGNTGELFFGEGSRLTVL.